Sequencing of this T cell receptor beta chain was carried out in a study of a mutant IDH1 vaccine in newly diagnosed glioma. In the study overall: Vaccine administration was initiated 4-6 weeks following radiotherapy alone, or with temozolomide cycles. Antecedent treatment encompassed radiotherapy, temozolomide, or their combination; the majority received both. Study-level results: Whatever changes occurred in top peripheral T cell clonotypes seemed unrelated to pseudoprogression.

Generated by immunoSEQ multiplex PCR, the TCRdb table keeps only in-frame clones and is missing some. The sample contains under 55,000 clones, around 90% of which appear only once. This CDR3 has 13 amino acids. CDR1 is PRHDT and CDR2 is FYEKMQ in the germline V gene (reference sequence). Trimming pared 2 bases from V and 5 bases from J, leaving 9 bases between. The sample's time point: week 11, during vaccination. The content of each vaccine dose was 300 ug of mutant IDH1 20-mer peptide, and topical imiquimod accompanied it. This clone has only one observation. Antigen: not known. Here the sequenced sample was PBMCs, taken from a glioma patient whose treatment included an IDH1 peptide vaccine. The source is a man in his fifties or sixties with glioma. The gene calls are TRBV13 and TRBJ2-5; D may be TRBD1 (5 bases). The CDR3 loop is CASSLQGSETQYF. CDR3 nucleotide sequence: TGTGCCAGCAGCTTACAGGGAAGTGAGACCCAGTACTTC.